One and the same sample provided the 5 T cell receptor beta chains below, sequenced in a study of blood T cell repertoires in COVID-19. Using immunoSEQ multiplex PCR, the repertoire was profiled, and TCRdb retains in-frame clones only, with some absent. In the table there are under 300,000 clones, approximately 86% of which are singletons. The sequenced sample was peripheral blood. Source of these receptors: a woman between 70 and 85 years old with active or convalescent COVID-19.

The chain combines TRBV5-1 with TRBJ1-2, with 9 positions matching TRBD1. Trimming took 0 bases from V and 14 from J; bases not matched to a gene: 11. CDR1 is SGHRS and CDR2 is YFSETQ in the germline V gene. The CDR3 runs to 14 residues. The CDR3 DNA reads TGCGCCAGCAGCTTGGCCCAGGAGGGACAGGGAACGACCTTC. Translating gives CASSLAQEGQGTTF.

CDR3 amino acids: CASTLRGGAYNEQFF. CDR3 DNA: TGTGCCAGCACCCTTAGGGGGGGAGCCTACAATGAGCAGTTCTTC. The V and J genes are TRBV6-1 and TRBJ2-1; D may be TRBD2 (7 bases). Germline V lookup: CDR1 MNHNS, CDR2 SASEGT. The CDR3 has 15 residues. Trimming left V 7 bases short and J 2 bases short, with 15 bases between.

The sample holds one count of this clone. This sequence joins TRBV7-2 and TRBJ1-5, with 7 bases lining up with TRBD1. Looked up from germline, CDR1 is SGHTA and CDR2 is FQGNSA. Trimming removed 5 bases from V and 2 bases from J; junction bases left unmatched: 9. The CDR3 has 16 amino acids. In DNA, the CDR3 is TGTGCCAGCAGCCGCCCAGGGGGAGGTGGCAATCAGCCCCAGCATTTT. It is translated as CASSRPGGGGNQPQHF.

The chain combines TRBV6-2 or TRBV6-3 with TRBJ1-1, with unresolved D. CDR3 length equals 13 residues. The V and J ends lost 4 bases and 6 bases respectively, with 12 bases between them. Germline CDR1 is MNHEY and CDR2 is SVGEGT. The CDR3 nucleotides read TGTGCCAGCAGTTCCATCCCGCGGGCTGAAGCTTTCTTT. Translated: CASSSIPRAEAFF.

This chain uses TRBV19 with TRBJ1-5, with D perhaps matching TRBD1 (5 bases). The CDR3 contains 15 residues. The V end lost 7 bases, the J end lost 2 bases, and 15 bases lay between the germline ends. The germline CDR1 and CDR2 sequences are LNHDA and SQIVND (reference sequence). CDR3 amino acids: CASNLLGGGNQPQHF. CDR3 coding DNA: TGTGCCAGTAATCTTCTGGGAGGGGGCAATCAGCCCCAGCATTTT.